This TCR beta chain was retrieved from a study of human versus mouse CDR3 diversity and MHC coevolution. Trimming cost V 6 bases and J 8 bases; bases outside gene matches: 10. The germline gives CDR1 MDHEN, CDR2 SYDVKM. This CDR3 spans 14 amino acids. This table comes from immunoSEQ multiplex PCR, and its TCRdb copy is limited to in-frame clones, with some not included. The sample includes around 77,000 clones, 85% to 95% of them seen just once. Naive CD4 T cells, CD45RO-negative and CD62L-positive, were flow-sorted from PBMCs. The TCR originated in a person between 25 and 75 years old in good health. V gene TRBV28 combines with J gene TRBJ1-2, with TRBD1 matching 9 bases. Sequenced sample: naive CD4+ T cells from blood. This sample's subset: CD45RO-negative CD62L-positive naive CD4 T cells. This CDR3 reads CASSLGQGGGGYTF. CDR3 coding DNA: TGTGCCAGCAGCCTGGGACAGGGAGGCGGAGGCTACACCTTC.